The 22 T cell receptor beta chains given below trace back to one sample, sequenced in a study of T cell repertoires and Cas9 in healthy adults. This table comes from immunoSEQ multiplex PCR, and its TCRdb copy is limited to in-frame clones, with some not included. The repertoire holds some 15,000 clones, with about 88% as singletons. Specimen: Tregs (CD4+, CD25+, CD127-, CD137-, CD154-) from PBMCs; culture status not recorded. Source of these receptors: a human donor in good health.

This rearrangement joins TRBV12-5 to TRBJ2-5, with a possible D match to TRBD1 (6 bases). Germline CDR1 is LGHNT and CDR2 is FRNRAP. With 1 base removed from V and 11 bases from J, the gap between germline ends came to 14 bases. This CDR3 has 13 residues. CDR3 loop: CASGLDRAGEQYF. DNA for the CDR3: TGTGCTAGTGGTTTGGACAGGGCTGGGGAGCAGTACTTC.

V is TRBV6-1 and J is TRBJ2-3; perhaps TRBD2 as D (7 bases). From germline, CDR1 is MNHNS and CDR2 SASEGT. This CDR3 is built from 15 residues. The ends were cut back, 8 bases at V and 3 bases at J, with 18 bases in the middle. CDR3 amino acids: CASAGGAPWTDTQYF. CDR3 sequence (DNA): TGTGCCAGCGCTGGGGGGGCGCCGTGGACAGATACGCAGTATTTT.

The CDR3 here is CASSPGSDTIYF. The CDR3 DNA is TGTGCCAGCAGTCCAGGGAGCGACACCATATATTTT. V gene TRBV6-1 combines with J gene TRBJ1-3; TRBD1 is a possible D gene (5 bases). There are 12 residues in the CDR3. The germline gives CDR1 MNHNS, CDR2 SASEGT. Trimming shortened V by 5 bases and J by 8 bases, and 10 bases separated the two germline ends.

The gene calls are TRBV11-2 and TRBJ2-1; D may be TRBD1 (6 bases). CDR3 length: 11 residues. Per germline, CDR1 SGHAT and CDR2 FQNNGV. V was cut by 3 bases and J by 11 bases, with 8 bases left in between. The CDR3 nucleotides are TGTGCCAGCAGCTTCGGACAGAAGCAGTTCTTC. This translates into CASSFGQKQFF.

The J gene is TRBJ1-6, the V gene TRBV9; D unresolved. The germline V gene encodes CDR1 SGDLS and CDR2 YYNGEE. This CDR3 contains 13 residues. Trimming stripped 3 bases from V and 8 bases from J, with 9 bases between. DNA of the CDR3: TGTGCCAGCAGCGGAAAATTCGATTCACCCCTCCACTTT. It translates to CASSGKFDSPLHF.

CDR3 sequence (DNA): TGTGCCAGCGGACGGGGGGGCCGAAACATTCAGTACTTC. Translating it yields CASGRGGRNIQYF. This chain links TRBV6-5 with TRBJ2-4; 8 positions match TRBD2. This CDR3 is built from 13 residues. In germline, CDR1 is MNHEY, CDR2 SVGAGI. J was trimmed by 6 bases and V by 8 bases; bases with no gene match: 6.

The rearrangement joins TRBV13 to TRBJ2-7; D gene ambiguous. Germline CDR1 PRHDT, CDR2 FYEKMQ (reference sequence). There are 13 residues in the CDR3. V was trimmed by 6 bases and J by 5 bases, leaving 14 bases between them. The chain's CDR3 is CASRNINYDEQYF. As DNA, the CDR3 is TGTGCCAGCAGAAACATAAACTACGACGAGCAGTACTTC.

This chain joins TRBV18 and TRBJ2-1, with 10 positions matching TRBD2. The CDR3 sequence is 15 residues long. J gave up 7 bases and V 8 bases, and 11 bases lay outside the gene matches. From germline, CDR1 is KGHSH and CDR2 LQKENI. This CDR3 reads CASTDLAGVENEQFF. CDR3 coding DNA: TGTGCCAGCACAGACCTAGCGGGAGTTGAAAATGAGCAGTTCTTC.

The V and J genes are TRBV28 and TRBJ2-3; D is undetermined. The ends were cut back, 5 bases at V and 3 bases at J, with 9 bases in the middle. CDR1 is MDHEN and CDR2 is SYDVKM in the germline V gene. This CDR3 has 13 amino acids. DNA for the CDR3: TGTGCCAGCAGTGGTATAGCAACAGATACGCAGTATTTT. Residues: CASSGIATDTQYF.

The chain joins TRBV29-1 to TRBJ2-1; D assignment may be TRBD1 or TRBD2 (5 bases each). The V gene lost 5 bases and the J gene lost 2 bases, with 13 bases spanning the gap. The CDR3 loop spans 14 amino acids. CDR1 and CDR2 (germline): SQVTM, ANQGSEA. The CDR3 protein is CSVPGRRAYNEQFF. DNA of the CDR3: TGCAGCGTTCCGGGACGGCGGGCCTACAATGAGCAGTTCTTC.

The chain recombines TRBV6-6 with TRBJ2-2, with D uncertain. This CDR3 has 15 amino acids. Germline V gives CDR1 MNHNY, CDR2 SVGAGI (reference sequence). V was pared by 2 bases and J by 8 bases, with 15 bases between. The CDR3 nucleotides read TGTGCCAGCAGTTACCCTGGGATTCTCGATGGGGAGCTGTTTTTT. Its protein product is CASSYPGILDGELFF.

To note about this clone: Other nucleotide sequences in the sample specify the same CDR3. The V gene is TRBV5-1, the J gene TRBJ2-7; TRBD1 matches at 11 bases. The CDR3 covers 16 residues. Germline values: CDR1 SGHRS, CDR2 YFSETQ. V shed 0 bases, J shed 3 bases, and the junction held 5 bases outside the gene matches. CDR3 region: CASSLGGTGGSYEQYF. The CDR3 DNA reads as TGCGCCAGCAGCTTGGGTGGGACAGGGGGGAGCTACGAGCAGTACTTC.

Comments on this clone: The same CDR3 is also encoded by other DNA sequences in this sample. V is TRBV11-2 and J is TRBJ2-1, with D perhaps TRBD2 (6 bases). CDR3 length: 15 amino acids. The V end lost 5 bases, the J end lost 6 bases, and 17 bases lay between the germline ends. The germline gives CDR1 SGHAT, CDR2 FQNNGV. The CDR3: CASSPLGEEPNEQFF. The CDR3 DNA follows: TGTGCCAGCAGCCCTCTGGGGGAGGAGCCCAATGAGCAGTTCTTC.

The DNA for the CDR3 is TGTGCCAGCTCACCACCCGCTAGCGGGAGAGACATTCAGTACTTC. Translated, it gives CASSPPASGRDIQYF. The chain combines TRBV18 with TRBJ2-4, with 10 bases fitting TRBD2. The CDR3 extends over 15 amino acids. In germline, CDR1 is KGHSH, CDR2 LQKENI. Germline trimming cut 0 bases from V and 8 bases from J; bases unmatched to any gene: 4.

This clone has a handful of counts. The chain uses TRBV5-6 and TRBJ2-7, with 7 bases aligning to TRBD1. With 1 base clipped from V and 5 bases from J, the junction kept 6 bases outside the gene matches. CDR1 and CDR2 (germline): SGHDT, YYEEEE. CDR3 length equals 14 residues. CDR3 sequence: CASSLTDRTHEQYF. The CDR3 DNA reads as TGTGCCAGCAGCTTGACGGACAGGACCCACGAGCAGTACTTC.

As DNA, the CDR3 is TGTGCCAGCAGCGCCCCGCAGGGGCCAGATACGCAGTATTTT. As protein: CASSAPQGPDTQYF. V usage is TRBV9 and J usage is TRBJ2-3; tentative D call: TRBD1 (6 bases). Trimming cost V 3 bases and J 4 bases, with 12 bases left between them. Germline lookup yields CDR1 SGDLS and CDR2 YYNGEE. This CDR3 has 14 amino acids. The whole variable domain, filled in from reference TRBV9 and TRBJ2-3, reads DSGVTQTPKHLITATGQRVTLRCSPRSGDLSVYWYQQSLDQGLQFLIQYYNGEERAKGNILERFSAQQFPDLHSELNLSSLELGDSALYFCASSAPQGPDTQYFGPGTRLTVL.

The CDR3 loop reads CASSLRGTTYNEQFF. CDR3 nucleotides: TGTGCCAGCAGCTTAAGGGGTACAACCTACAATGAGCAGTTCTTC. The genes are TRBV7-3 and TRBJ2-1, with D uncertain. This CDR3 has 15 amino acids. Germline CDR1 and CDR2: SGHTA and FQGTGA. Trimming cost V 1 base and J 2 bases, with 9 bases left between them.

This sequence joins TRBV2 and TRBJ2-3; D is perhaps TRBD1 (5 bases). Trimming left V 4 bases short and J 1 base short, with 9 bases between. CDR3 length: 14 residues. Germline values: CDR1 SNHLY, CDR2 FYNNEI. Here the CDR3 DNA reads TGTGCCAGCAGTGGCGGCAGGGGCACAGATACGCAGTATTTT. This translates into CASSGGRGTDTQYF.

V gene TRBV5-5 combines with J gene TRBJ2-2; D is perhaps TRBD1 or TRBD2 (5 bases each). CDR3 length: 16 residues. V shed 4 bases and J shed 0 bases, with 13 bases lying between them. CDR1 and CDR2 (germline): SGHKS, YYEKEE (reference sequence). The CDR3 region has the DNA TGTGCCAGCAGCAGGGGACCACCTACGAACACCGGGGAGCTGTTTTTT. Protein product: CASSRGPPTNTGELFF.

In this sample, this clone turned up once. The chain has TRBV6-5 and TRBJ1-1; a weak D match, TRBD1 (5 bases). Trimming stripped 2 bases from V and 5 bases from J, with 18 bases between. The germline CDR1 and CDR2 sequences are MNHEY and SVGAGI. The CDR3 has 16 residues. The CDR3 DNA sequence: TGTGCCAGCAGTTACATGCAGGGTGTGATTTGGACTGAAGCTTTCTTT. It specifies CASSYMQGVIWTEAFF.

This clone was counted only a few times. J is TRBJ2-5 and V is TRBV7-2; D gene ambiguous. With 5 bases removed from V and 5 bases from J, the gap between germline ends came to 12 bases. CDR1 is SGHTA and CDR2 is FQGNSA in the germline V gene. The CDR3 contains 13 residues. CDR3 nucleotide sequence: TGTGCCAGCAGCCCGACCGCCAGGGAGACCCAGTACTTC. Its protein is CASSPTARETQYF.

This rearrangement joins TRBV5-5 to TRBJ2-7; the D is unclear. The CDR3 covers 16 residues. Germline values: CDR1 SGHKS, CDR2 YYEKEE (reference sequence). Between the trimmed V and J ends, which lost 5 bases and 1 base, there was a span of 19 bases. CDR3 in DNA: TGTGCCAGCAGTATCTTTCCCGGGTCTCAATCCTACGAGCAGTACGTC. Translating gives CASSIFPGSQSYEQYV.